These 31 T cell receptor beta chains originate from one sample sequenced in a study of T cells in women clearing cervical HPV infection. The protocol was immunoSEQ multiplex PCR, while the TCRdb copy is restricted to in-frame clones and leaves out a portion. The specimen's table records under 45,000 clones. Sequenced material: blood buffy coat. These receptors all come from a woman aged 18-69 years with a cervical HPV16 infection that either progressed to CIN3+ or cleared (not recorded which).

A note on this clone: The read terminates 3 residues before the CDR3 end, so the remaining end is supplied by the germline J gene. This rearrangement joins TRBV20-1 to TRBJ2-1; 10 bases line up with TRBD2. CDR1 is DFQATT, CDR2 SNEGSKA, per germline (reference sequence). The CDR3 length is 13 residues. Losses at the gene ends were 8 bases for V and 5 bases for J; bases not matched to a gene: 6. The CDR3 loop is CSSGTSANNEQFF. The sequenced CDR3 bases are TGCAGTTCCGGGACTAGCGCCAACAATGAG.

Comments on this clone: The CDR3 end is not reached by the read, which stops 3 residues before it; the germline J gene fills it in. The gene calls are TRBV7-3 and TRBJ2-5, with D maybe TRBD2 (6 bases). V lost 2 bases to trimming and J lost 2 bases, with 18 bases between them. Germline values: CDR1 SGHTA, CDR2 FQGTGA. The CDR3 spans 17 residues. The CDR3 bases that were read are TGTGCCAGCAGCTTAGGGCAGGCCCGGAGGGGTCAAGAGACC. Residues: CASSLGQARRGQET. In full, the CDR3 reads CASSLGQARRGQETQYF.

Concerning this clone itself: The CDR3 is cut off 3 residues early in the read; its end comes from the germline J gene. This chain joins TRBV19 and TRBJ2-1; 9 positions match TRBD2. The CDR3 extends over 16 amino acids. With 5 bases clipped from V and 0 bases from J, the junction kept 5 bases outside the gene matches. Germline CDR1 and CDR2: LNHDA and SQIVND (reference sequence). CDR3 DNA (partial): TGTGCCAGTAGTTCCCTTAGCGGGAGCTCCTACAATGAG. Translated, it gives CASSSLSGSSYNE. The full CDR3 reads CASSSLSGSSYNEQFF.

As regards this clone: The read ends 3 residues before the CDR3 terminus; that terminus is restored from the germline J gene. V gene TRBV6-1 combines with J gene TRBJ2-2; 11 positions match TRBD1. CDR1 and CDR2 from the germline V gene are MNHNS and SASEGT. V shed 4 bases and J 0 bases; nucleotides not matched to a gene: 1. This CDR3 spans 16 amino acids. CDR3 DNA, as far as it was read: TGTGCCAGCAGTGGGACAGGGGGCGCGAACACCGGGGAG. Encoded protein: CASSGTGGANTGE. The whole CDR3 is CASSGTGGANTGELFF.

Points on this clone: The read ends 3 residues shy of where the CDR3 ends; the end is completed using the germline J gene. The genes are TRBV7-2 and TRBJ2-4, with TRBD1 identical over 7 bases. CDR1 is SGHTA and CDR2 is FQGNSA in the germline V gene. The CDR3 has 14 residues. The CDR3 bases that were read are TGTGCCAGCAGCCCGGGACAGCTAAACTATGGT. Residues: CASSPGQLNYG. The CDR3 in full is CASSPGQLNYGQYF. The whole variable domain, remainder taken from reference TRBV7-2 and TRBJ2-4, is GAGVSQSPSNKVTEKGKDVELRCDPISGHTALYWYRQSLGQGLEFLIYFQGNSAPDKSGLPSDRFSAERTGGSVSTLTIQRTQQEDSAVYLCASSPGQLNYGQYFGAGTRLSVL.

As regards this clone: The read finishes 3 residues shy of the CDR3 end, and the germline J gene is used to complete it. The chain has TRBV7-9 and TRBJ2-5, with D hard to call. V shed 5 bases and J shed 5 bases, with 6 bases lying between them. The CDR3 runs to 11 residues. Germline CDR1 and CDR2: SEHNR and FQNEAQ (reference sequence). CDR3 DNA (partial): TGTGCCAGCAGCCCCCGTGAGACC. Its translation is CASSPRET. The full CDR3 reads CASSPRETQYF.

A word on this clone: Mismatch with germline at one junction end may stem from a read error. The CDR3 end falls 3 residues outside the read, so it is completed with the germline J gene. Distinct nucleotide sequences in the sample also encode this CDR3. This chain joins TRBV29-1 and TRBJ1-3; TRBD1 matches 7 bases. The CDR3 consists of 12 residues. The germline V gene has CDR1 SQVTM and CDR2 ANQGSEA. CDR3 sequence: CSVDAGGNTIYF. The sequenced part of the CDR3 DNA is TGCAGCGTTGATGCAGGGGGAAACACG.

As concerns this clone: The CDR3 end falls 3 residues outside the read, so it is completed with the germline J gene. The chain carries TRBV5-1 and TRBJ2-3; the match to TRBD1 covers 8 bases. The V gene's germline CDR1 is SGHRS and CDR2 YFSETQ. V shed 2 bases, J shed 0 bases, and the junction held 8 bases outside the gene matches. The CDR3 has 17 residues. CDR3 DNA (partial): TGCGCCAGCAGCTTACCGGGACAGGCCACTAGCACAGATACG. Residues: CASSLPGQATSTDT. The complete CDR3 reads CASSLPGQATSTDTQYF.

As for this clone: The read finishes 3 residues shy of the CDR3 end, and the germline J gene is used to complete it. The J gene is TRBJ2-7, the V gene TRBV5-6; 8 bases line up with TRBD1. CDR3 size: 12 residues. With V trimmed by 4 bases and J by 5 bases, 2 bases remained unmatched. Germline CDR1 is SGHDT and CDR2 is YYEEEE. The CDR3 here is CASSRQGNEQYF. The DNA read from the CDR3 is TGTGCCAGCAGCCGACAGGGGAACGAG.

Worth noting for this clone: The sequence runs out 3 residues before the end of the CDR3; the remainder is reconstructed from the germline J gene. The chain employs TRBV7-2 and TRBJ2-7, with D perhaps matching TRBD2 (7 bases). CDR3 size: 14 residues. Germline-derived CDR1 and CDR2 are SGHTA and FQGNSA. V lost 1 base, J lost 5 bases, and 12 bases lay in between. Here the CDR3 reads CASSLGGGLDEQYF. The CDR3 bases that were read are TGTGCCAGCAGCTTAGGCGGGGGCTTGGACGAG.

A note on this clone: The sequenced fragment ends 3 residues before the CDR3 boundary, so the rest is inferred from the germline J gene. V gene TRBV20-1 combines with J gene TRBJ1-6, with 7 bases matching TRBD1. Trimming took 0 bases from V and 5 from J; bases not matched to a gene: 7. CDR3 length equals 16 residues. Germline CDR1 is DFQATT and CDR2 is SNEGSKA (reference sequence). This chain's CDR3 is CSARDQGTEHNSPLHF. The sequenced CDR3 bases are TGCAGTGCTAGAGATCAGGGGACAGAACATAATTCACCC.

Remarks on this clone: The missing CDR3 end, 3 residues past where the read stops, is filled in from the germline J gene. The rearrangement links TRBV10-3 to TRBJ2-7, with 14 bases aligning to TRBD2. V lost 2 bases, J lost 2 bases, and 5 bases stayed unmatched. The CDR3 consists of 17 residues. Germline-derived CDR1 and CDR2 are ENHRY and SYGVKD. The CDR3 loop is CAISEGQTSGGAYEQYF. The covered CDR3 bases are TGTGCCATCAGTGAGGGGCAGACTAGCGGGGGGGCCTACGAG.

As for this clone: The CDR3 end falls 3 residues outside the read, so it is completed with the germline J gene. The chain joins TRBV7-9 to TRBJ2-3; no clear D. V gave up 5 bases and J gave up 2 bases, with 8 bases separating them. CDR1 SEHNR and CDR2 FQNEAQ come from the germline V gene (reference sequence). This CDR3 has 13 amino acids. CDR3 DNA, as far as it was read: TGTGCCAGCAGCCCACTGTACACAGATACG. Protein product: CASSPLYTDT. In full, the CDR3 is CASSPLYTDTQYF.

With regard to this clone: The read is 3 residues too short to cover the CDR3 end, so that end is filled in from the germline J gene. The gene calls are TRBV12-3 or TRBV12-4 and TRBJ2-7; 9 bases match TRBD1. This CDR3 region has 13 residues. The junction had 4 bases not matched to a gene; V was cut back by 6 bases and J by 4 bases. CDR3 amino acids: CASRGQGSYEQYF. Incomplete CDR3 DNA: TGTGCCAGCAGGGGACAGGGCTCTTACGAG.

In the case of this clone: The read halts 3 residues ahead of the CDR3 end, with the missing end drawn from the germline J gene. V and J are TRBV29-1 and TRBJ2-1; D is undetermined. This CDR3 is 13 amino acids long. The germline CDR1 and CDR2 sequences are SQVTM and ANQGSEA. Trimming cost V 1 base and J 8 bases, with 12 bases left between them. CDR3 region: CSVEVPVRYEQFF. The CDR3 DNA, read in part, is TGCAGCGTTGAAGTCCCCGTGAGGTATGAG.

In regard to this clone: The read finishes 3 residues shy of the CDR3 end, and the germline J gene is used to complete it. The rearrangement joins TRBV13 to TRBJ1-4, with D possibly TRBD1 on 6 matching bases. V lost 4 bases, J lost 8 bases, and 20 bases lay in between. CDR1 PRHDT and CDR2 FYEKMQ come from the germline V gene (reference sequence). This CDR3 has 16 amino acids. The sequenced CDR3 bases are TGTGCCAGCAGCTCCCGACAGGCTACAGGAGGCGAAAAA. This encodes CASSSRQATGGEK. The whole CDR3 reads CASSSRQATGGEKLFF.

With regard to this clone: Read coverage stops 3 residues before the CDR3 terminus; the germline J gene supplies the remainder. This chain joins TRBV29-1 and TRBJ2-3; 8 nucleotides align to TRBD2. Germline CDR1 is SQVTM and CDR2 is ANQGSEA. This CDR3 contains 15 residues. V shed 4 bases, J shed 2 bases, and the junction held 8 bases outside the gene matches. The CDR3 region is CSVVGRGGPTDTQYF. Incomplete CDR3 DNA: TGCAGCGTTGTCGGTCGGGGGGGACCCACAGATACG.

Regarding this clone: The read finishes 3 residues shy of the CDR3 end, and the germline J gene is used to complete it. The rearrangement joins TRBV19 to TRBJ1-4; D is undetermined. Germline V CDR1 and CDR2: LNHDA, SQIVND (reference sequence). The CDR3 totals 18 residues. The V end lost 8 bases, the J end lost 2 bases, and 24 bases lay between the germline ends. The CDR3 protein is CASRRRAGSYGTNEKLFF. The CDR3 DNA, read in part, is TGTGCCAGTCGAAGGCGGGCAGGCAGTTATGGGACTAATGAAAAA.

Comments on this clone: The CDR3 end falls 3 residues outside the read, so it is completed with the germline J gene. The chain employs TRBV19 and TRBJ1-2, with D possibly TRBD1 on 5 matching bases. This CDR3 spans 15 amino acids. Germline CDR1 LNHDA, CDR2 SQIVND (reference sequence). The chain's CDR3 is CASSYAEGAPNIYTF. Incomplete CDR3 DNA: TGTGCCAGTAGTTATGCGGAAGGGGCCCCAAACATC.

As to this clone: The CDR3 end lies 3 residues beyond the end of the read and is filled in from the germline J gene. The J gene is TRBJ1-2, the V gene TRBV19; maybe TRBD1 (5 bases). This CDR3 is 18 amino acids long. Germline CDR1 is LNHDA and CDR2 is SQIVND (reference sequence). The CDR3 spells CASSIGLAGDNSYNDYTF. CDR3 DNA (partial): TGTGCCAGTAGTATAGGCCTAGCGGGGGATAACTCCTACAATGAC. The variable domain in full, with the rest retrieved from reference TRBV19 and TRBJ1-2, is DGGITQSPKYLFRKEGQNVTLSCEQNLNHDAMYWYRQDPGQGLRLIYYSQIVNDFQKGDIAEGYSVSREKKESFPLTVTSAQKNPTAFYLCASSIGLAGDNSYNDYTFGSGTRLTVV.

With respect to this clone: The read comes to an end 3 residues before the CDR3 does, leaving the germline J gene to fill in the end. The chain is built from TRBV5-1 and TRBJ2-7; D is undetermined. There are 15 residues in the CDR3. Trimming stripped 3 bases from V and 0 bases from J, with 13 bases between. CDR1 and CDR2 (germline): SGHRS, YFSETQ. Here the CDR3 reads CASSSIRESSYEQYF. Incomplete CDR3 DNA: TGCGCCAGCAGCTCCATTCGCGAGAGCTCCTACGAG.

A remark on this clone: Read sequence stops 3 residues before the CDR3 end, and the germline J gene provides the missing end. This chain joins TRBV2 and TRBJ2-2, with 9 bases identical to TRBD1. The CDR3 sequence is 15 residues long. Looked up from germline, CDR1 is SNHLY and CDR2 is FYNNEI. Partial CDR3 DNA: TGTGCCAGCAGTGGGTCTACAGGGGGCGGTGAAAAG. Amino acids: CASSGSTGGGEK. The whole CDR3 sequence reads CASSGSTGGGEKLFF.

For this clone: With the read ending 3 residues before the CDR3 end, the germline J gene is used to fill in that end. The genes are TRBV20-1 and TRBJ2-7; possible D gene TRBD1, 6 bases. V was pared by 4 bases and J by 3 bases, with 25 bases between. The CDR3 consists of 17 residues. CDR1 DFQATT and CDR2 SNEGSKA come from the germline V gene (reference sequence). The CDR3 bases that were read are TGCAGTGCTAAACGTGAGATAGGGGGTTCGATTTACTACGAG. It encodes CSAKREIGGSIYYE. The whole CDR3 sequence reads CSAKREIGGSIYYEQYF.

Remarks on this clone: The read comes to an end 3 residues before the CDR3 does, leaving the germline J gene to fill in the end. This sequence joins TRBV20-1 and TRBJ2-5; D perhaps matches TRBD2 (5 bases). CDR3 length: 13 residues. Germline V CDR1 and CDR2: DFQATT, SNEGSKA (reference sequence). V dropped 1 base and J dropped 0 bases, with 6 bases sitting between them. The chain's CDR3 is CSARGADQETQYF. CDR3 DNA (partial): TGCAGTGCTAGAGGAGCGGACCAAGAGACC.

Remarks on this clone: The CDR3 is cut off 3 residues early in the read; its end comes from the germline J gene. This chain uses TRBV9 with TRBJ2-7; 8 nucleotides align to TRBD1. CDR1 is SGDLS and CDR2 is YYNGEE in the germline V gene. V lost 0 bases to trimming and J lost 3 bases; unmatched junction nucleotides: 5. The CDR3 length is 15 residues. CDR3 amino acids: CASSVGAGGSYEQYF. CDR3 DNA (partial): TGTGCCAGCAGCGTAGGGGCAGGGGGCAGCTACGAG.

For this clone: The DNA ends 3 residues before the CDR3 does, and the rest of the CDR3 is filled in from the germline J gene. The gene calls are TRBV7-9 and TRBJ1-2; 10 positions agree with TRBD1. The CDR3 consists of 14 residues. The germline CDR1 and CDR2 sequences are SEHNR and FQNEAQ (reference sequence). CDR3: CASSPGQGRDDYTF. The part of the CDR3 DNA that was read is TGTGCCAGCAGCCCGGGACAGGGGAGGGACGAC.

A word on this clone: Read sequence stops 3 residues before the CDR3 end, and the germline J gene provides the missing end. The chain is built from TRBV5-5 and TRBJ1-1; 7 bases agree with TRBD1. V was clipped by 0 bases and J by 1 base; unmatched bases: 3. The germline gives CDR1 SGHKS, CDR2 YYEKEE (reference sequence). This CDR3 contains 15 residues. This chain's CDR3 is CASSLVYRGNTEAFF. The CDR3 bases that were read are TGTGCCAGCAGCTTGGTTTACAGGGGGAACACTGAA.

The CDR3 loop is CAWSPKTSGESYEQYF. The part of the CDR3 DNA that was read is TGTGCCTGGAGCCCCAAGACTAGCGGGGAGAGCTACGAG. The rearrangement uses TRBV30 and TRBJ2-7; 11 nucleotides align to TRBD2. With the read ending 3 residues before the CDR3 end, the germline J gene is used to fill in that end. This CDR3 contains 16 residues. The V and J ends lost 3 bases and 3 bases, in that order; junction bases with no gene match: 10. In germline, CDR1 is GTSNPN, CDR2 SVGIG (reference sequence).

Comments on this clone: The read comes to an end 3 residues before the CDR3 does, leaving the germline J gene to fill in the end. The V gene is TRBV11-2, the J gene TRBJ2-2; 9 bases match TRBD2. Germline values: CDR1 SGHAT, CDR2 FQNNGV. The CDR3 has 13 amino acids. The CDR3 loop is CASSPAGGLPLFF. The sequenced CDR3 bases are TGTGCCAGCAGCCCCGCGGGAGGGTTGCCG.

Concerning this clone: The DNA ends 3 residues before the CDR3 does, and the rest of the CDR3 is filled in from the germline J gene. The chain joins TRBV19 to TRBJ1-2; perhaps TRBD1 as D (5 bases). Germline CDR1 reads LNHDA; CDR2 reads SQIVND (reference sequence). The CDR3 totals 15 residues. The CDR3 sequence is CASSTGLAGFNDYTF. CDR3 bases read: TGTGCCAGTAGTACGGGACTAGCGGGATTCAATGAC. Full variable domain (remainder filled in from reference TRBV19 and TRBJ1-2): DGGITQSPKYLFRKEGQNVTLSCEQNLNHDAMYWYRQDPGQGLRLIYYSQIVNDFQKGDIAEGYSVSREKKESFPLTVTSAQKNPTAFYLCASSTGLAGFNDYTFGSGTRLTVV.

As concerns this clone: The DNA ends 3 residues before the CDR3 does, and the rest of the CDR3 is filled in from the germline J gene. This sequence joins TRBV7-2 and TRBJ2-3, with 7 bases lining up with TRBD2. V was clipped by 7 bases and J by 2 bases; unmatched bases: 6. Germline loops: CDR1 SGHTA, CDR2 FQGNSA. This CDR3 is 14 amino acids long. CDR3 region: CASTPGGYTDTQYF. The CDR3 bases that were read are TGTGCCAGCACCCCGGGGGGATACACAGATACG.